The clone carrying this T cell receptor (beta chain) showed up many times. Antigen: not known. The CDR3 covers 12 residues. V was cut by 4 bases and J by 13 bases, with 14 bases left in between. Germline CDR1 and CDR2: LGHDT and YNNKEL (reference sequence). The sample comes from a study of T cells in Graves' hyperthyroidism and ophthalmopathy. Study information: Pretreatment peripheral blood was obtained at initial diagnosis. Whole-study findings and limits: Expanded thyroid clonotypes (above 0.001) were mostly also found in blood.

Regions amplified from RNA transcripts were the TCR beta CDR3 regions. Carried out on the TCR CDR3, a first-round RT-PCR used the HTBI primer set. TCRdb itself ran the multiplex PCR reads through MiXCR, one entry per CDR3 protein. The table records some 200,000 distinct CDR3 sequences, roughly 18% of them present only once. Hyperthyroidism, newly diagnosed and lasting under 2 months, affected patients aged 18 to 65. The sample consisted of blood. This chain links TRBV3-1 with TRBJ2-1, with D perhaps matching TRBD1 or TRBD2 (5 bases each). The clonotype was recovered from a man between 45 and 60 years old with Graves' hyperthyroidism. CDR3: CASSPRPGPQFF. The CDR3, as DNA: TGTGCCAGCAGCCCAAGACCGGGACCCCAGTTCTTC.